A single sample gave rise to the 20 T cell receptor beta chains below, sequenced in a study of blood T cell repertoires in COVID-19. Sequencing used immunoSEQ multiplex PCR; TCRdb keeps in-frame clones, though not all of them. In the table there are 190,000 or so clones, about four fifths of which are singletons. Source material: peripheral blood. The source is a man aged 45 to 65 with active or convalescent COVID-19.

The chain has TRBV5-4 and TRBJ1-6; the match to TRBD1 covers 7 bases. The CDR3 is made up of 16 amino acids. Germline V gene sequence: CDR1 SGHNT, CDR2 YYREEE (reference sequence). The ends lost 4 bases at V and 8 bases at J; junction bases unmatched: 12. Written as DNA, the CDR3 is TGTGCCAGCAGCCCAGCATCCGCAGGGGGAGATTCACCCCTCCACTTT. Amino acid sequence: CASSPASAGGDSPLHF.

The chain is built from TRBV5-6 and TRBJ1-1, with D unresolved. The V and J ends lost 2 bases and 4 bases respectively, with 15 bases between them. The CDR3 sequence is 15 residues long. CDR1 is SGHDT and CDR2 is YYEEEE in the germline V gene. The CDR3 loop is CASSFPHEGGTEAFF. The CDR3 DNA reads as TGTGCCAGCAGCTTCCCTCACGAGGGAGGCACTGAAGCTTTCTTT.

This clone was observed a single time. The chain is built from TRBV19 and TRBJ1-1, with TRBD1 matching 8 bases. This CDR3 comprises 14 residues. CDR1 LNHDA and CDR2 SQIVND come from the germline V gene (reference sequence). V lost 7 bases, J lost 2 bases, and 6 bases stayed unmatched. The CDR3 region has the DNA TGTGCCAGTATTCAGGGGGCTTCCAACACTGAAGCTTTCTTT. As protein: CASIQGASNTEAFF.

This chain joins TRBV9 and TRBJ2-1, with D perhaps matching TRBD1 (6 bases). The CDR3 runs 15 residues. V was trimmed by 0 bases and J by 8 bases, leaving 15 bases between them. Per the germline V gene, CDR1 is SGDLS and CDR2 is YYNGEE. The CDR3 nucleotides are TGTGCCAGCAGCGTAGGAACCGCAGGGGCCGATGAGCAGTTCTTC. It is translated as CASSVGTAGADEQFF.

The chain uses TRBV7-2 and TRBJ2-7; 8 positions agree with TRBD1. Germline CDR1 SGHTA, CDR2 FQGNSA. V shed 5 bases and J 6 bases; nucleotides not matched to a gene: 9. The CDR3 is 14 amino acids. The CDR3 region has the DNA TGTGCCAGCAGCACCCAGGGGGCGGTCTCCGAGCAGTACTTC. Protein product: CASSTQGAVSEQYF.

The count of this clone is one. The gene calls are TRBV7-2 and TRBJ2-3; perhaps TRBD1 as D (5 bases). From germline, CDR1 is SGHTA and CDR2 FQGNSA. The V and J ends lost 0 bases and 0 bases respectively, with 7 bases between them. This CDR3 has 15 amino acids. The CDR3 loop is CASSLAGASTDTQYF. For the CDR3, the DNA is TGTGCCAGCAGCTTAGCAGGGGCCAGCACAGATACGCAGTATTTT.

The V gene is TRBV4-1, the J gene TRBJ1-2; the D is unclear. The CDR3 spans 15 residues. Germline CDR1 and CDR2: MGHRA and YSYEKL. Trimming took 0 bases from V and 0 from J, leaving 8 bases between them. CDR3 amino acids: CASSQDRAANYGYTF. CDR3 coding DNA: TGCGCCAGCAGCCAAGATCGTGCAGCTAACTATGGCTACACCTTC.

A few counts support this clone. The rearrangement uses TRBV19 and TRBJ1-5; a weak D match, TRBD1 (6 bases). V was clipped by 1 base and J by 3 bases, with 10 bases between them. Germline values: CDR1 LNHDA, CDR2 SQIVND (reference sequence). The CDR3 loop spans 15 amino acids. This chain's CDR3 is CASSIVDSLNQPQHF. Here the CDR3 DNA reads TGTGCCAGTAGTATAGTGGACAGCCTCAATCAGCCCCAGCATTTT.

This clone has more than one count but fewer than ten. The genes are TRBV9 and TRBJ1-5, with D maybe TRBD1 (5 bases). There are 15 residues in the CDR3. Germline CDR1 reads SGDLS; CDR2 reads YYNGEE. V gave up 4 bases and J gave up 1 base, with 12 bases separating them. CDR3 nucleotides: TGTGCCAGCAGCCGAGGAGGGGCCAGCAATCAGCCCCAGCATTTT. Its protein is CASSRGGASNQPQHF.

The rearrangement links TRBV25-1 to TRBJ2-1; D might be TRBD2 (5 bases). Trimming pared 2 bases from V and 5 bases from J, leaving 13 bases between. The CDR3 spans 15 residues. Germline values: CDR1 MGHDK, CDR2 SYGVNS. In DNA form, the CDR3 reads TGTGCCAGCAGTGAACCCGGGATTCGTAACAATGAGCAGTTCTTC. This codes for CASSEPGIRNNEQFF. The entire variable domain, with the rest obtained from reference TRBV25-1 and TRBJ2-1, is as follows: EADIYQTPRYLVIGTGKKITLECSQTMGHDKMYWYQQDPGMELHLIHYSYGVNSTEKGDLSSESTVSRIRTEHFPLTLESARPSHTSQYLCASSEPGIRNNEQFFGPGTRLTVL.

The CDR3 protein is CASGPSGRNQPQHF. DNA of the CDR3: TGTGCCAGCGGTCCCTCAGGGCGGAATCAGCCCCAGCATTTT. V usage is TRBV7-9 and J usage is TRBJ1-5, with a tentative D call TRBD1 (5 bases). In germline, CDR1 is SEHNR, CDR2 FQNEAQ (reference sequence). Trimming took off 8 bases at V and 4 bases at J, with 15 bases between the two ends. The CDR3 is 14 amino acids.

V usage is TRBV18 and J usage is TRBJ1-1; D call uncertain. Germline loops: CDR1 KGHSH, CDR2 LQKENI. The V and J ends lost 3 bases and 4 bases respectively, with 12 bases between them. The CDR3 is 14 residues long. CDR3 DNA sequence: TGTGCCAGCTCACCCTCCGGCGGAAGCACTGAAGCTTTCTTT. Translated: CASSPSGGSTEAFF.

The chain joins TRBV4-3 to TRBJ1-2, with 8 bases lining up with TRBD1. In germline, CDR1 is LGHNA, CDR2 YSLEER. CDR3 length: 14 residues. V shed 4 bases, J shed 7 bases, and the junction held 8 bases outside the gene matches. The CDR3 spells CASSPDRGLSGYTF. For the CDR3, the DNA is TGCGCCAGCAGCCCTGACAGGGGCCTTAGTGGCTACACCTTC.

V and J are TRBV30 and TRBJ2-4, with TRBD1 matching 7 bases. Germline V gene data show CDR1 as GTSNPN and CDR2 as SVGIG (reference sequence). This CDR3 contains 19 residues. V shed 1 base and J 1 base; nucleotides not matched to a gene: 16. CDR3 in amino acids: CAWSGETGLFRRAKNIQYF. The DNA of the CDR3 is TGTGCCTGGAGTGGGGAGACAGGGCTTTTTAGGAGGGCCAAAAACATTCAGTACTTC.

This clone was counted a single time. The J gene is TRBJ1-3, the V gene TRBV5-1; 9 bases agree with TRBD1. The V gene's germline CDR1 is SGHRS and CDR2 YFSETQ. The CDR3 covers 15 residues. V dropped 3 bases and J dropped 4; count of bases not matched to a gene: 5. The CDR3 sequence is CASSSNRGQGNTIYF. In DNA, the CDR3 is TGCGCCAGCAGCTCCAACAGGGGGCAAGGAAACACCATATATTTT.

This rearrangement joins TRBV14 to TRBJ2-5; no clear D. Germline V gene lookup returns CDR1 SGHDN and CDR2 FVKESK. This CDR3 comprises 14 residues. The germline V and J ends were trimmed by 1 base and 5 bases, with 11 bases remaining between them. CDR3 DNA sequence: TGTGCCAGCAGCCAAGTTACCGGGTGGGAGACCCAGTACTTC. Translated: CASSQVTGWETQYF.

The chain combines TRBV19 with TRBJ2-4; no firm D call. V was trimmed by 3 bases and J by 3 bases, leaving 3 bases between them. The CDR3 is 12 residues long. Looked up from germline, CDR1 is LNHDA and CDR2 is SQIVND (reference sequence). CDR3 nucleotide sequence: TGTGCCAGTAGTATCAACAAAAACATTCAGTACTTC. Protein sequence: CASSINKNIQYF.

The V call is TRBV19, the J call TRBJ1-1; D remains ambiguous. Per germline, CDR1 LNHDA and CDR2 SQIVND (reference sequence). The CDR3 length is 10 residues. V was trimmed by 8 bases and J by 3 bases, leaving 4 bases between them. This CDR3 reads CASRDTEAFF. DNA of the CDR3: TGTGCCAGTCGCGACACTGAAGCTTTCTTT.

Written as DNA, the CDR3 is TGTGCCACCAGTGAAGGGACAGGGGCAGAGACCCAGTACTTC. Residues: CATSEGTGAETQYF. The rearrangement uses TRBV24-1 and TRBJ2-5; 10 positions match TRBD1. The V gene's germline CDR1 is KGHDR and CDR2 SFDVKD. V was pared by 4 bases and J by 4 bases, with 2 bases of the junction left unmatched. CDR3 length: 14 amino acids.

The chain joins TRBV28 to TRBJ1-2; TRBD1 agrees at 8 bases. V shed 6 bases, J shed 4 bases, and the junction held 13 bases outside the gene matches. Per the germline V gene, CDR1 is MDHEN and CDR2 is SYDVKM. The CDR3 consists of 16 residues. This CDR3 is CASSPGQGRTPYGYTF. The CDR3, as DNA: TGTGCCAGCAGCCCCGGACAGGGACGGACGCCCTATGGCTACACCTTC.